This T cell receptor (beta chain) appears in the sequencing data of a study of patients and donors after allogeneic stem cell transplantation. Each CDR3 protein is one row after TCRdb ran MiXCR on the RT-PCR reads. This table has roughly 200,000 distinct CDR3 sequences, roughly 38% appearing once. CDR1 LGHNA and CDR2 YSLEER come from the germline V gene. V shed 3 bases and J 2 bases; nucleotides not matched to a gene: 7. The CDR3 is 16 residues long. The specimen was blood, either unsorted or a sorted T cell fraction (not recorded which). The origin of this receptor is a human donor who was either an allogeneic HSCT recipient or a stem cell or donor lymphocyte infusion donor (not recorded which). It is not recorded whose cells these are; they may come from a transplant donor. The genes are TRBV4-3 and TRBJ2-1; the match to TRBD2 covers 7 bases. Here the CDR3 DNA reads TGCGCCAGCAGCCAGGCGCCAGGGAGGGCCTACAATGAGCAGTTCTTC. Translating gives CASSQAPGRAYNEQFF.